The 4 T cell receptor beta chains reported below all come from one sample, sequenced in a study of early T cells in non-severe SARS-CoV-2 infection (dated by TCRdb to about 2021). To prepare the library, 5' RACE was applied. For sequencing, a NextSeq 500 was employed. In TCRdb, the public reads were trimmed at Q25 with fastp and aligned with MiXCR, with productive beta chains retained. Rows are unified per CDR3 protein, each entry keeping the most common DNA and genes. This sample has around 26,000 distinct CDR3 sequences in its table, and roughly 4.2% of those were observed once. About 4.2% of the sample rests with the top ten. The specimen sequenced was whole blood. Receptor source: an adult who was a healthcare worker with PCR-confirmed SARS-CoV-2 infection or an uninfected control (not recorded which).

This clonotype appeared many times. Here the CDR3 reads CASSQVGQYEQYF. CDR3 coding DNA: TGCGCCAGCAGCCAAGTGGGACAGTACGAGCAGTACTTC. The gene calls are TRBV4-1 and TRBJ2-7, with TRBD1 matching 7 bases. After removal of 1 base from V and 4 bases from J, the junction contained 1 base not matched to a gene. Germline lookup yields CDR1 MGHRA and CDR2 YSYEKL. The CDR3 has 13 amino acids.

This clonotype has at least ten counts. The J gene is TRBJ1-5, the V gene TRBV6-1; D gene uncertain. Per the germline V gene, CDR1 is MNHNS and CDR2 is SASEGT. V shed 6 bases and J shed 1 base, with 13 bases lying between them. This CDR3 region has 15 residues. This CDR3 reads CASSLQHPSNQPQHF. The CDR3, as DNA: TGTGCCAGCAGCCTACAACATCCGAGCAATCAGCCCCAGCATTTT.

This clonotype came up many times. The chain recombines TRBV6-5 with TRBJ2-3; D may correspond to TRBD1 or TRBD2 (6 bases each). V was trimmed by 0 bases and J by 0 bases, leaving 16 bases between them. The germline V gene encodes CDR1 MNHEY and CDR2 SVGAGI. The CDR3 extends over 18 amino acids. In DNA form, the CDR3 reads TGTGCCAGCAGTTACTCGTTAGGCGGGACACCAAGCACAGATACGCAGTATTTT. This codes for CASSYSLGGTPSTDTQYF.

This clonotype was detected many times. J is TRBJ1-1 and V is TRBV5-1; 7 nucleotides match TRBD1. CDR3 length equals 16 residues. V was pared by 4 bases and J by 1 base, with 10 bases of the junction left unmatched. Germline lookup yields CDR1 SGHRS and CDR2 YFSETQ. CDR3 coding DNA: TGCGCCAGCAGCATCAGTACCAGGGGGAGGAACACTGAAGCTTTCTTT. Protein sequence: CASSISTRGRNTEAFF.